Listed below are T cell receptor beta chains from one sample, sequenced in a study of technical replicates of blood from several donors. The repertoire was sequenced with immunoSEQ multiplex PCR; TCRdb's copy has only in-frame clones and lacks some. This sample has roughly 93,000 clones; around 95% occur once, and the top ten carry 0.23%. The sample taken for sequencing was T cells isolated from PBMCs. These receptors were obtained from a human donor in good health. Each CDR3 is given with its conserved first and last residue. A D gene is named only where the DNA matches it firmly. Not every row has a clone size; where given, it reads once, few, many or a size class.

CDR3nt	CDR3aa	abundance	d_gene	v_gene	j_gene
TGTGCCAGCACCGGGACAGGGGTCAATGAGCAGTTCTTC	CASTGTGVNEQFF	NA	TRBD1	TRBV6-1	TRBJ2-1
TGTGCCAGTAGTATCTTACTTGGGCGCTCTGGGGCCAACGTCCTGACTTTC	CASSILLGRSGANVLTF	NA	NA	TRBV19	TRBJ2-6
TGCGCCAGCAGCTGGCCGGGACAGGGGAACTATGGCTACACCTTC	CASSWPGQGNYGYTF	NA	TRBD1	TRBV5-1	TRBJ1-2
TGTGCCAGCAGCTTAGAGGGGGGTCGCAGAACCTTC	CASSLEGGRRTF	NA	NA	TRBV11-3	TRBJ2-7
TGTGCCAGCAGCGCAGACGGGACTCGAGAGACCCAGTACTTC	CASSADGTRETQYF	NA	NA	TRBV9	TRBJ2-5
TGTGCCAGCCAAGGACAGGGTTCCTACGAGCAGTACTTC	CASQGQGSYEQYF	NA	TRBD1	TRBV9	TRBJ2-7
TGTGCCAGCAGCCCTCAGACAGGGCATATGAACACTGAAGCTTTCTTT	CASSPQTGHMNTEAFF	NA	TRBD1	TRBV9	TRBJ1-1
TGCGCCAGCAGCCAAGAAAAAGGGAGTCACTACACCTTC	CASSQEKGSHYTF	NA	NA	TRBV4-1	TRBJ1-2
TGTGCCAGCAGTGCCCCCTTCTTAGCGGGGGGGGGCACAGATACGCAGTATTTT	CASSAPFLAGGGTDTQYF	NA	TRBD2	TRBV6-1	TRBJ2-3
TGTGCCAGCAGCTTAGCGCGAAATCAGCCCCAGCATTTT	CASSLARNQPQHF	NA	NA	TRBV11-2	TRBJ1-5
TGTGCCAGGGACCGGGAGCGGGACTACGAGCAGTACTTC	CARDRERDYEQYF	NA	TRBD2	TRBV6-4	TRBJ2-7
TGCGCCAGCAGTCCCACAGGGGGCATTGAAGCTTTCTTT	CASSPTGGIEAFF	NA	TRBD1	TRBV4-1	TRBJ1-1
TGTGCCAGTAGTACCGACAGGGCTGGGGCTAATTCACCCCTCCACTTT	CASSTDRAGANSPLHF	once	TRBD1	TRBV19	TRBJ1-6
TGTGCCAGCAAGAAGACAGGGGGCTCCGGGGAGCTGTTTTTT	CASKKTGGSGELFF	NA	TRBD1	TRBV7-9	TRBJ2-2
TGCGCCAGCAGTGATCGCGGGGTTTATGGGACGCAGTATTTT	CASSDRGVYGTQYF	NA	NA	TRBV10-2	TRBJ2-3
TGTGCCAGCAGTTTAAGGCAGACTCCCAACTATGGCTACACCTTC	CASSLRQTPNYGYTF	NA	NA	TRBV27	TRBJ1-2
TGTGCCAGCAGCTTAGCGCCGGGGTGGCCTGAAGCTTTCTTT	CASSLAPGWPEAFF	NA	NA	TRBV11-1	TRBJ1-1
TGTGCCAGCAGCCCCTTTGAGCAGTACTTC	CASSPFEQYF	once	NA	TRBV9	TRBJ2-7
TGTGCCAGCAGCTTAGTTTCTGGGGGGTCTAGCACAGATACGCAGTATTTT	CASSLVSGGSSTDTQYF	NA	NA	TRBV11-1	TRBJ2-3
TGCGCCAGCAGCTCCCCGGGACAGGCCGTCGAGCAGTACTTC	CASSSPGQAVEQYF	NA	TRBD1	TRBV5-1	TRBJ2-7
TGTGCCAGTAAAAGGGAAGTAGGGGGACCCAACACCGGGGAGCTGTTTTTT	CASKREVGGPNTGELFF	NA	NA	TRBV19	TRBJ2-2
TGTGCCAGCAGTTTCGGAACTAGCGGGCAGAATGAGCAGTTCTTC	CASSFGTSGQNEQFF	once	TRBD2	TRBV28	TRBJ2-1
TGTGCCAGCAGCTTTTCAGGAATCTACGAGCAGTACTTC	CASSFSGIYEQYF	NA	NA	TRBV5-4	TRBJ2-7
TGTGCCAGCAGCTCGGGACAGCACACCGGGGAGCTGTTTTTT	CASSSGQHTGELFF	NA	TRBD1	TRBV5-4	TRBJ2-2
TGCGCCAGCAGTCGAAGCGGGAGGGACGAGCAGTACTTC	CASSRSGRDEQYF	NA	TRBD2	TRBV10-1	TRBJ2-7
TGTGCCAGCAGCCCAAGGGACTTTACCCGTCTAAATGAGCAGTTCTTC	CASSPRDFTRLNEQFF	once	NA	TRBV9	TRBJ2-1
TGTGCCAGCAGCTTGGAGGGAGGGCATTGGTACGAGCAGTACTTC	CASSLEGGHWYEQYF	NA	TRBD2	TRBV5-4	TRBJ2-7
TGTGCCAGCAGCCGGGACAGCCACAATGAGCAGTTCTTC	CASSRDSHNEQFF	NA	TRBD1	TRBV5-4	TRBJ2-1
TGTGCCAGCAGTTTTAGCGCTTCCTATGGCTACACCTTC	CASSFSASYGYTF	NA	NA	TRBV27	TRBJ1-2